This T cell receptor beta chain appears in the sequencing data of a study of post-analysis software for immune sequencing data. Study results and caveats: Controls showed lower frequencies than patients for roughly 5 TRBV segments, and TRBV5-6, TRBV5-1 and TRBV20-1 were among these.

This clonotype was observed a few times. The antigen is not known. The authors incorporated unique molecular identifiers into the TCR beta cDNA libraries. A single record per CDR3 protein comes from TCRdb applying MiXCR to the PCR reads. The data contain about 200,000 distinct CDR3 sequences, around 29% of them singletons. There are 12 residues in the CDR3. Germline CDR1 DFQATT, CDR2 SNEGSKA (reference sequence). V was pared by 3 bases and J by 0 bases, with 5 bases between. The TCR originated in a girl aged 2-17 years with multiple sclerosis. Specimen: blood. This chain uses TRBV20-1 with TRBJ1-1; D uncertain. The CDR3: CSASRLNTEAFF. CDR3 bases: TGCAGTGCTAGCAGATTGAACACTGAAGCTTTCTTT.